Listed here are 3 T cell receptor beta chains from one sample, sequenced in a study of shared clonotypes between healthy human individuals. The assay was immunoSEQ multiplex PCR, and TCRdb's table has in-frame clones only and misses some. In the table there are about 2.3 million clones, approximately 93% of which are singletons. The sample was naive CD4+ T cells from PBMCs. Subset reported: CD45RA+ positively selected. Receptors originate from a man aged 18 to 29 in good health. Some clones in this sample may be carry-over from other donors' samples.

The chain joins TRBV28 to TRBJ2-3, with 13 bases identical to TRBD2. CDR1 and CDR2 (germline): MDHEN, SYDVKM. The CDR3 has 15 residues. Trimming at V came to 8 bases and at J to 4 bases, leaving 6 bases not matched to a gene. For the CDR3, the DNA is TGTGCCAGCCAAGGACTAGCGGGAGCCTCAGATACGCAGTATTTT. Amino acid sequence: CASQGLAGASDTQYF.

This chain joins TRBV5-6 and TRBJ2-3, with D possibly TRBD1 on 6 matching bases. Germline lookup yields CDR1 SGHDT and CDR2 YYEEEE. The V end was cut by 10 bases, the J end by 6 bases, with 30 bases between. This CDR3 has 17 residues. CDR3: CAQIDPKVTGQSDTQYF. The CDR3 DNA is TGTGCCCAGATAGACCCCAAAGTGACAGGCCAGTCCGATACGCAGTATTTT.

Turning to this clone: The sample carries other DNA sequences with the same CDR3. The gene calls are TRBV18 and TRBJ2-6, with D possibly being TRBD1 (6 bases). The CDR3 totals 15 residues. V gave up 3 bases and J gave up 1 base, with 7 bases separating them. Germline V gene lookup returns CDR1 KGHSH and CDR2 LQKENI. The CDR3 sequence is CASSPTGSGANVLTF. The CDR3 coding sequence is TGTGCCAGCTCACCCACAGGGTCTGGGGCCAACGTCCTGACTTTC.